This is a list of T cell receptor beta chains from one sample in a study of T cell changes during pregnancy in multiple sclerosis. Produced via immunoSEQ multiplex PCR; TCRdb's table is partial and in-frame only. The sample contains more than 75,000 clones, 94% of which appear only once. Source: peripheral blood, taken in the third trimester of pregnancy. The receptor source for this set is a female donor with multiple sclerosis, enrolled in a pregnancy study. Both conserved end residues are part of each CDR3. Each record gives: J gene, V gene, D gene, clone size, CDR3 protein, CDR3 DNA. A D gene is named only where the DNA matches it firmly. The listing skips clone size in some rows; elsewhere it reads once, few, many or a size class.

TRBJ1-2,TRBV9,.,.,CASSVDRYGYTF,TGTGCCAGCAGCGTAGATCGCTATGGCTACACCTTC
TRBJ2-1,TRBV7-9,TRBD1,.,CASSDRARNEQFF,TGTGCCAGCAGCGACAGGGCTCGCAATGAGCAGTTCTTC
TRBJ2-3,TRBV6-4,.,.,CASSDSAGSTDTQYF,TGTGCCAGCAGTGACTCGGCGGGTAGCACAGATACGCAGTATTTT
TRBJ2-2,TRBV2,.,.,CASSTETGELFF,TGTGCCAGCTCAACCGAGACCGGGGAGCTGTTTTTT
TRBJ2-3,TRBV5-1,TRBD2,.,CASSLGLAGVVSTDTQYF,TGCGCCAGCAGCTTGGGACTAGCGGGGGTGGTAAGCACAGATACGCAGTATTTT
TRBJ2-2,TRBV29-1,.,once,CSVESPGGPNTGELFF,TGCAGCGTTGAGTCACCAGGGGGGCCCAACACCGGGGAGCTGTTTTTT
TRBJ1-2,TRBV5-1,TRBD1,.,CASSLGQGAPTPYGYTF,TGCGCCAGCAGCTTGGGGCAGGGGGCCCCAACGCCCTATGGCTACACCTTC
TRBJ2-7,TRBV6-1,TRBD2,.,CATGTSGGFYEQYF,TGTGCCACCGGGACTAGCGGGGGGTTCTACGAGCAGTACTTC
TRBJ1-1,TRBV7-8,TRBD1,once,CASSPLSRQGNTEAFF,TGTGCCAGCAGCCCCTTGTCGAGACAGGGGAACACTGAAGCTTTCTTT
TRBJ1-5,TRBV6-1,TRBD1,.,CASRQGQGIHQPQHF,TGTGCCAGCCGACAGGGACAGGGAATTCATCAGCCCCAGCATTTT
TRBJ2-1,TRBV27,.,once,CASMSPGSDEQFF,TGTGCCAGCATGTCTCCGGGGAGCGATGAGCAGTTCTTC
TRBJ2-7,TRBV6-1,.,.,CASGGGTVGGEQYF,TGTGCCAGCGGTGGCGGGACAGTGGGCGGTGAGCAGTACTTC
TRBJ1-6,TRBV9,.,.,CASSEGTTTNSPLHF,TGTGCCAGCAGCGAGGGGACAACCACGAATTCACCCCTCCACTTT
TRBJ1-5,TRBV2,TRBD1,.,CASSEGTGGYQPQHF,TGTGCCAGCAGTGAAGGAACAGGGGGATACCAGCCCCAGCATTTT
TRBJ2-7,TRBV7-9,TRBD2,.,CAGGGSSYEQYF,TGTGCCGGGGGAGGGAGCTCCTACGAGCAGTACTTC
TRBJ1-6,TRBV10-2,.,.,CASSESGGANNSPLHF,TGCGCCAGCAGTGAGTCTGGAGGGGCCAATAATTCACCCCTCCACTTT
TRBJ2-7,TRBV6-6,.,.,CASSTSGGVSYEQYF,TGTGCCAGCAGTACCTCAGGCGGGGTCTCCTACGAGCAGTACTTC
TRBJ2-2,TRBV6-4,TRBD2,.,CASSSGGTGELFF,TGTGCCAGCAGCTCCGGGGGGACCGGGGAGCTGTTTTTT
TRBJ1-1,TRBV7-3,TRBD1,.,CASSLNDRGFIPTEAFF,TGTGCCAGCAGCTTAAACGACAGGGGTTTCATTCCGACTGAAGCTTTCTTT
TRBJ1-2,TRBV27,TRBD1,.,CASGSLGTGYGYTF,TGTGCCAGCGGCTCATTAGGGACAGGCTATGGCTACACCTTC
TRBJ1-1,TRBV29-1,.,.,CSVEPQGVSTEAFF,TGCAGCGTTGAACCCCAGGGTGTGAGCACTGAAGCTTTCTTT
TRBJ2-5,TRBV7-2,TRBD1,.,CASSLARGRQETQYF,TGTGCCAGCAGCTTAGCCAGGGGGCGCCAAGAGACCCAGTACTTC
TRBJ1-1,TRBV7-9,.,.,CASSFGHREGTEAFF,TGTGCCAGCAGCTTCGGGCACCGGGAGGGCACTGAAGCTTTCTTT
TRBJ1-5,TRBV15,TRBD1,.,CATSRDPGQGYQPQHF,TGTGCCACCAGCAGAGATCCGGGACAGGGCTATCAGCCCCAGCATTTT
TRBJ1-6,TRBV18,.,.,CASSQGVSDHSPLHF,TGTGCCAGCTCACAGGGGGTTTCGGATCATTCACCCCTCCACTTT
TRBJ2-7,TRBV4-2,TRBD1,.,CASSQEGGRYEQYF,TGTGCCAGCAGCCAAGAAGGGGGCAGGTACGAGCAGTACTTC
TRBJ1-2,TRBV30,TRBD1,.,CAWSAPSAGQWLLGYTF,TGTGCCTGGAGTGCCCCCAGCGCGGGACAGTGGCTTCTTGGCTACACCTTC
TRBJ2-2,TRBV5-1,TRBD1,.,CASSSRTGERAGELFF,TGCGCCAGCAGCTCCCGGACAGGGGAAAGGGCCGGGGAGCTGTTTTTT
TRBJ1-2,TRBV29-1,.,.,CSVDLDGQANYGYTF,TGCAGCGTCGACCTGGACGGACAAGCTAACTATGGCTACACCTTC
TRBJ2-3,TRBV5-1,TRBD2,.,CASSLVASGDTQYF,TGCGCCAGCAGCTTGGTGGCTAGCGGGGATACGCAGTATTTT
TRBJ1-1,TRBV28,.,.,CASSLQGTEAFF,TGTGCCAGCAGTTTACAGGGAACTGAAGCTTTCTTT
TRBJ1-2,TRBV6-5,.,.,CASSYSRGITNYGYTF,TGTGCCAGCAGTTACTCTCGGGGGATTACTAACTATGGCTACACCTTC
TRBJ2-7,TRBV7-9,TRBD1,.,CASSFGQAPYEQYF,TGTGCCAGCAGCTTTGGACAGGCACCCTACGAGCAGTACTTC
TRBJ1-2,TRBV5-8,TRBD1,.,CASSKGTGWGYGYTF,TGTGCCAGCAGCAAAGGGACAGGGTGGGGCTATGGCTACACCTTC
TRBJ1-2,TRBV19,.,.,CASSIVPAGANYGYTF,TGTGCCAGTAGCATCGTTCCAGCAGGGGCTAACTATGGCTACACCTTC
TRBJ1-6,TRBV6-5,.,.,CASSYSVEGEALHF,TGTGCCAGCAGTTACTCGGTGGAGGGAGAGGCCCTCCACTTT
TRBJ2-1,TRBV6-1,TRBD2,.,CASSEARFRLAGVRSSYNEQFF,TGTGCCAGCAGTGAAGCGCGTTTTAGACTAGCGGGGGTACGGAGCTCCTACAATGAGCAGTTCTTC
TRBJ1-2,TRBV6-5,.,.,CASSYSEGLYGYTF,TGTGCCAGCAGTTACTCGGAGGGTCTCTATGGCTACACCTTC
TRBJ2-7,TRBV19,TRBD1,.,CASSAGQGTYEQYF,TGTGCCAGTAGTGCAGGACAGGGGACCTACGAGCAGTACTTC
TRBJ2-2,TRBV6-1,.,.,CASSALPTGELFF,TGTGCCAGCAGCGCCCTACCGACCGGGGAGCTGTTTTTT
TRBJ1-5,TRBV21-1,.,.,CASSKAIPGTGDFFNNQPQHF,TGTGCCAGCAGCAAAGCGATTCCCGGGACAGGGGATTTTTTTAACAATCAGCCCCAGCATTTT
TRBJ1-1,TRBV7-9,.,.,CASTLDRSEAFF,TGTGCCAGCACCTTGGACAGAAGTGAAGCTTTCTTT
TRBJ1-1,TRBV6-5,.,.,CASSIGTEAFF,TGTGCCAGCAGTATCGGGACTGAAGCTTTCTTT
TRBJ2-3,TRBV14,TRBD2,.,CASSQVWASGGGDTQYF,TGTGCCAGCAGCCAAGTTTGGGCTAGCGGGGGAGGAGATACGCAGTATTTT
TRBJ1-2,TRBV25-1,.,.,CASSEGGGYTF,TGTGCCAGCAGTGAAGGGGGGGGCTACACCTTC
TRBJ2-3,TRBV12-1,.,.,CASSFGGSLTDTQYF,TGTGCCAGCAGCTTCGGAGGCTCTCTCACAGATACGCAGTATTTT
TRBJ1-3,TRBV19,.,.,CASSFYSGNTIYF,TGTGCCAGTAGTTTCTACTCTGGAAACACCATATATTTT
TRBJ2-2,TRBV9,.,once,CASSAGGGDGELFF,TGTGCCAGCAGCGCCGGCGGGGGCGACGGGGAGCTGTTTTTT
TRBJ2-2,TRBV6-5,.,.,CASSLAGANTGELFF,TGTGCCAGCAGTCTAGCAGGAGCGAACACCGGGGAGCTGTTTTTT
TRBJ2-2,TRBV7-7,.,.,CASSLTGNTGELFF,TGTGCTAGCAGCTTGACAGGGAACACCGGGGAGCTGTTTTTT